The following is a T cell receptor (beta chain) sequence with its context. V lost 3 bases, J lost 5 bases, and 7 bases lay in between. CDR1 and CDR2 (germline): LNHDA, SQIVND (reference sequence). This CDR3 spans 12 amino acids. The sample belongs to a study of T cells after somatic rescue of genetic block. Some clones are missing from TCRdb's copy, which holds only in-frame ones; the method was immunoSEQ multiplex PCR. The table lists 80,000 to 90,000 clones, about 90% of them singletons. The chain couples TRBV19 to TRBJ2-5; TRBD2 is a possible D gene (5 bases). The sequencing sample was made of peripheral blood mononuclear cells (PBMCs). This receptor was taken from a woman between 18 and 29 years old. This CDR3 is CASSMGGETQYF. The CDR3 DNA reads TGTGCCAGTAGTATGGGCGGGGAGACCCAGTACTTC.